Listed below are T cell receptor beta chains from one sample, sequenced in a study of CD8+ T cells in alopecia areata. Sequencing was performed with immunoSEQ multiplex PCR; in TCRdb, only in-frame clones are kept and a portion is missing. The sample includes 270,000 or so clones, roughly 60% of them seen just once. Sequencing used CD4+ T cells sorted from blood, obtained at week 24, from a patient treated with tofacitinib. The source of these receptors is a human donor with alopecia areata. CDR3s include the opening cysteine and the closing phenylalanine or tryptophan. The D gene is left open where the match is weak. Some rows have no size entry. The others give once, few or many, or a class for an expanded clone.

TRBV6-5,TRBJ1-2,-,-,CASSAGPGRGGYTF,TGTGCCAGTTCGGCGGGGCCCGGGAGAGGTGGCTACACCTTC
TRBV6-5,TRBJ2-2,few,-,CASRAGVVYTGELFF,TGTGCCAGCAGGGCAGGGGTGGTGTACACCGGGGAGCTGTTTTTT
TRBV6-6,TRBJ1-2,-,-,CASSRTDGLGGYTF,TGTGCCAGCAGTCGGACAGATGGCCTTGGTGGCTACACCTTC
TRBV30,TRBJ2-1,-,-,CAWSPGARTNEQFF,TGTGCCTGGAGCCCCGGTGCGCGCACCAATGAGCAGTTCTTC
TRBV5-6,TRBJ2-1,once,-,CASSLAALRDPYNEQFF,TGTGCCAGCAGCTTGGCGGCGTTAAGAGACCCCTACAATGAGCAGTTCTTC
TRBV7-3,TRBJ2-4,-,-,CASSLGQIKNIQYF,TGTGCCAGCAGCTTAGGGCAGATCAAAAACATTCAGTACTTC
TRBV30,TRBJ2-4,-,TRBD2,CASTLTSGVAKNIQYF,TGTGCCTCGACGTTGACTAGCGGGGTAGCCAAAAACATTCAGTACTTC
TRBV4-1,TRBJ2-5,-,-,CASSQAGKETQYF,TGCGCCAGCAGCCAAGCAGGAAAAGAGACCCAGTACTTC
TRBV7-2,TRBJ1-1,few,-,CASSIQTRLEAFF,TGTGCCAGCAGTATCCAGACCCGACTAGAAGCTTTCTTT
TRBV5-1,TRBJ2-1,few,TRBD2,CASSYLAGEQFF,TGCGCCAGCAGCTACCTAGCGGGAGAGCAGTTCTTC
TRBV7-9,TRBJ2-7,-,TRBD1,CASGPAGQDSYEQYF,TGTGCCAGCGGACCCGCGGGACAGGACTCCTACGAGCAGTACTTC
TRBV10-3,TRBJ1-3,few,TRBD1,CAISERDRAGNTIYF,TGTGCCATCAGTGAAAGAGACAGGGCGGGAAACACCATATATTTT
TRBV2,TRBJ2-7,-,-,CASSSSDSYEQYF,-
TRBV30,TRBJ2-1,-,-,CAWSPRPQNEQFF,TGTGCCTGGAGCCCCCGACCACAGAATGAGCAGTTCTTC
TRBV5-1,TRBJ1-6,-,-,CASSPWGPGDSPLHF,TGCGCCAGCAGCCCCTGGGGGCCCGGCGATTCACCCCTCCACTTT
TRBV29-1,TRBJ2-6,-,-,CSVVVSGANVLTF,TGCAGCGTTGTAGTCTCTGGGGCCAACGTCCTGACTTTC
TRBV5-1,TRBJ2-2,-,TRBD1,CASSRDRANTGELFF,TGCGCCAGCAGCCGGGACAGGGCCAACACCGGGGAGCTGTTTTTT